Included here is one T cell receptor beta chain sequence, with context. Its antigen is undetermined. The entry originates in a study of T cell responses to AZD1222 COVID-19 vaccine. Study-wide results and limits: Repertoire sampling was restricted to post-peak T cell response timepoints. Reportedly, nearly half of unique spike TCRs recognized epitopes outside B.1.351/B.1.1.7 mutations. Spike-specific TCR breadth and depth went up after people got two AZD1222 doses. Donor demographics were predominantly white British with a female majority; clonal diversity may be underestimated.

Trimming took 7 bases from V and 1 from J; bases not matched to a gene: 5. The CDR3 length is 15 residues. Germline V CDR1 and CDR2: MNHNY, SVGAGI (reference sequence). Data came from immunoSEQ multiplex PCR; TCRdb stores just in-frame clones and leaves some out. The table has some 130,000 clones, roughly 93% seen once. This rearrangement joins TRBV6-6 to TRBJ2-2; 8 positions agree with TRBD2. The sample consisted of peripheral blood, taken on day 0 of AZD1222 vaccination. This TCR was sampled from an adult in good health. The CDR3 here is CASKGSGRNTGELFF. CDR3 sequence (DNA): TGTGCCAGCAAAGGGAGCGGGAGGAACACCGGGGAGCTGTTTTTT.